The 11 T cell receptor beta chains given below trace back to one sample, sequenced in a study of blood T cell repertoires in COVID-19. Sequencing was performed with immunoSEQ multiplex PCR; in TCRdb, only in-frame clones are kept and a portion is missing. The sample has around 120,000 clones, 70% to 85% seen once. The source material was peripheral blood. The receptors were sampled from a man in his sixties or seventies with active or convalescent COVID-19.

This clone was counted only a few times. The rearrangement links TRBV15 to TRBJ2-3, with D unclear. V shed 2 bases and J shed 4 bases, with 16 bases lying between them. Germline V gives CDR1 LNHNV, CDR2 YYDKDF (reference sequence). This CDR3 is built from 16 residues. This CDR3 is CATSRPLYGDSDTQYF. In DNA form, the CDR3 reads TGTGCCACCAGCAGACCCCTGTATGGAGATTCAGATACGCAGTATTTT.

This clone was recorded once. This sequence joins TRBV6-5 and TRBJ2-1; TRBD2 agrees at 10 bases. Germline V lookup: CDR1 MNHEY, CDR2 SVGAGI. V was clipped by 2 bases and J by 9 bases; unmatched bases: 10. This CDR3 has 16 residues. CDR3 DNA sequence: TGTGCCAGCAGTTACGGTTTGCAGCGGGGGGGCCTTGAGCAGTTCTTC. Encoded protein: CASSYGLQRGGLEQFF.

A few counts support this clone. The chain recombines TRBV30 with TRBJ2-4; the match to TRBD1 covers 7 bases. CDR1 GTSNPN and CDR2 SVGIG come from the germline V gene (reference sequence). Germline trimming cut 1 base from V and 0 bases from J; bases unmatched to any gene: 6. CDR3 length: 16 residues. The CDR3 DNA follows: TGTGCCTGGAGTGACAAGGGGGCACGAGCCAAAAACATTCAGTACTTC. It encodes CAWSDKGARAKNIQYF.

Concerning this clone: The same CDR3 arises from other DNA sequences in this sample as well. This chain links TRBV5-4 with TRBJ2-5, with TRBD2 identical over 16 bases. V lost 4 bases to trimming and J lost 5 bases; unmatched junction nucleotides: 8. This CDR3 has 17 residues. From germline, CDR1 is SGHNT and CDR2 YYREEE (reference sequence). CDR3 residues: CASSPGLAGGPEETQYF. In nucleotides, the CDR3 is TGTGCCAGCAGCCCGGGACTAGCGGGGGGGCCGGAGGAGACCCAGTACTTC.

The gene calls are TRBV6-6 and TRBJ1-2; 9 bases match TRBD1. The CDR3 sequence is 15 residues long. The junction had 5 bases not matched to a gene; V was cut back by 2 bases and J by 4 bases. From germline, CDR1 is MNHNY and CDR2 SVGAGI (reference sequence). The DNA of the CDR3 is TGTGCCAGCAGTTACCTACTGACAGGGGGCTATGGCTACACCTTC. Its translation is CASSYLLTGGYGYTF.

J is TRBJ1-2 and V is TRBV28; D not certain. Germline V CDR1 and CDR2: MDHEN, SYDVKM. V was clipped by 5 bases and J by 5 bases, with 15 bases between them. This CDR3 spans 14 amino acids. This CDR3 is CASSVNVADYGYTF. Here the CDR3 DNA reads TGTGCCAGCAGTGTAAACGTGGCAGATTATGGCTACACCTTC.

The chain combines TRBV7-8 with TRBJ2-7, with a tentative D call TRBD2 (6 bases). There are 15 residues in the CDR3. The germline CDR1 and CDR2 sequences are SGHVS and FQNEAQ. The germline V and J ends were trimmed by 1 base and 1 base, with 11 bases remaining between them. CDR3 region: CASSLDTGVSYEQYF. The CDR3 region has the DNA TGTGCCAGCAGCTTAGATACGGGGGTGTCCTACGAGCAGTACTTC.

CDR3 sequence: CASSPSHLTGEAFF. The CDR3 DNA reads as TGTGCCAGCTCACCAAGCCACCTGACGGGTGAAGCTTTCTTT. V usage is TRBV18 and J usage is TRBJ1-1; D not certain. V lost 2 bases, J lost 7 bases, and 14 bases lay in between. The CDR3 extends over 14 amino acids. CDR1 is KGHSH, CDR2 LQKENI, per germline.

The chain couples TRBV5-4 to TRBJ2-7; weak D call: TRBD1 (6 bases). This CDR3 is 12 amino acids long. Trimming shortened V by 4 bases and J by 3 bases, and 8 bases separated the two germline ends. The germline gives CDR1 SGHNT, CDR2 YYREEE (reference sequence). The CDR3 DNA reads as TGTGCCAGCAGCCAAGGGGGCTACGAGCAGTACTTC. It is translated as CASSQGGYEQYF.

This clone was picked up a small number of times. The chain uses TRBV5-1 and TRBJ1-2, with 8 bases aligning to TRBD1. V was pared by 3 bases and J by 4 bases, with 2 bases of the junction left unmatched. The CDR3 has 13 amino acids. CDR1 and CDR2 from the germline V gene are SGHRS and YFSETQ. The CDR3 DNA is TGCGCCAGCAGCTGGGGACAGGTCTATGGCTACACCTTC. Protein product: CASSWGQVYGYTF.

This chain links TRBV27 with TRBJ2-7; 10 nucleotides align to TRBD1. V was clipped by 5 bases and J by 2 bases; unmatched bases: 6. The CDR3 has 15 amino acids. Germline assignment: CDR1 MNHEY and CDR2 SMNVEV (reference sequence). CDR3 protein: CASSRRTGGAYEQYF. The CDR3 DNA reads TGTGCCAGCAGTCGCAGGACAGGGGGTGCCTACGAGCAGTACTTC.